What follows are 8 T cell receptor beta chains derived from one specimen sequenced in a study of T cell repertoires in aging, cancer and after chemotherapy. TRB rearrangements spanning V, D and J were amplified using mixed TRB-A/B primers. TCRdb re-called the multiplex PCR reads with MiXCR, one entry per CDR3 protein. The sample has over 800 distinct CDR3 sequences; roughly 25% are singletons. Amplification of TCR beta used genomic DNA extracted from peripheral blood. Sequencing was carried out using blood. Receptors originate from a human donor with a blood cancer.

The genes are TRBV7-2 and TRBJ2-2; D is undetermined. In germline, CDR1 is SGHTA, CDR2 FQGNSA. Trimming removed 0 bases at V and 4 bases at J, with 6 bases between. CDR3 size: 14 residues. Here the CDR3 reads CASSLAQATGELFF. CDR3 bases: TGTGCCAGCAGCTTAGCCCAGGCCACCGGGGAGCTGTTTTTT. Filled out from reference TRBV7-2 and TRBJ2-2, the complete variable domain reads GAGVSQSPSNKVTEKGKDVELRCDPISGHTALYWYRQSLGQGLEFLIYFQGNSAPDKSGLPSDRFSAERTGGSVSTLTIQRTQQEDSAVYLCASSLAQATGELFFGEGSRLTVL.

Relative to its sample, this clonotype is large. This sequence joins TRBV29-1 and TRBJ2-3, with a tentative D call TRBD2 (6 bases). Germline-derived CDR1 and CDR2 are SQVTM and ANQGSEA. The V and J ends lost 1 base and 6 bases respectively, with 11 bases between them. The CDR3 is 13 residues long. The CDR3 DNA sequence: TGCAGCGTTGAAGGCGGGATACGGGATACGCAGTATTTT. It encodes CSVEGGIRDTQYF.

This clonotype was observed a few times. The CDR3 DNA reads as TGTGCCAGCAGCCCGGGCAACAGGGGGCGGAATGAGCAGTTCTTC. It translates to CASSPGNRGRNEQFF. The chain has TRBV25-1 and TRBJ2-1; TRBD1 matches 9 bases. After removal of 6 bases from V and 7 bases from J, the junction contained 10 bases not matched to a gene. This CDR3 has 15 amino acids. Looked up from germline, CDR1 is MGHDK and CDR2 is SYGVNS.

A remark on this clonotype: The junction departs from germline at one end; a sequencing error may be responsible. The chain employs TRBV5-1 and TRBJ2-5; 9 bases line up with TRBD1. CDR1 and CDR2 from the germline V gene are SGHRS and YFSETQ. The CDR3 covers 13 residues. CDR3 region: CANSPGQGTTQYF. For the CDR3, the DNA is TGCGCCAACAGCCCGGGACAGGGTACGACCCAGTACTTC.

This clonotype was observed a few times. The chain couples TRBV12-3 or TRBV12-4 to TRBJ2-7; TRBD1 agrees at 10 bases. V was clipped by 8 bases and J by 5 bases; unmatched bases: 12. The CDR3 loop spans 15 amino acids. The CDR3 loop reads CASHRGDRGLNEQYF. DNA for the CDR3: TGTGCCAGCCATAGAGGTGACAGGGGGCTTAACGAGCAGTACTTC.

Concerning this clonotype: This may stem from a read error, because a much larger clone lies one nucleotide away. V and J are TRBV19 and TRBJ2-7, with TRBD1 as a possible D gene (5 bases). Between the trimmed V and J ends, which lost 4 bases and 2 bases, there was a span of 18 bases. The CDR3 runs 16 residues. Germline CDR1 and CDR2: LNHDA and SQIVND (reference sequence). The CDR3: CASSTGPRGQAYEQYF. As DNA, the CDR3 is TGTGCCAGTAGTACCGGACCCCGCGGACAAGCCTACGAGCAGTACTTC.

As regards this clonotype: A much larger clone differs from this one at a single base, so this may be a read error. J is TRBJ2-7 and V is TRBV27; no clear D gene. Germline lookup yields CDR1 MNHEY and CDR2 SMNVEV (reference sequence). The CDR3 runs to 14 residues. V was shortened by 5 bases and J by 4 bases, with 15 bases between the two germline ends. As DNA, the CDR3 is TGTGCCAGCAGTCCACTTGCACAGAAGTACGAGCAGTACTTC. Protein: CASSPLAQKYEQYF.

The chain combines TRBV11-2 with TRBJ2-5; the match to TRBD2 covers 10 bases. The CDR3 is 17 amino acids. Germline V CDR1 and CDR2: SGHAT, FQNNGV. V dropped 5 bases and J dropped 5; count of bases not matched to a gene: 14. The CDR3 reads CASSDGLAGVIAETQYF. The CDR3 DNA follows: TGTGCCAGCAGCGACGGCCTAGCGGGAGTTATTGCGGAGACCCAGTACTTC. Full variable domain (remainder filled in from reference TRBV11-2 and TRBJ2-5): EAGVAQSPRYKIIEKRQSVAFWCNPISGHATLYWYQQILGQGPKLLIQFQNNGVVDDSQLPKDRFSAERLKGVDSTLKIQPAKLEDSAVYLCASSDGLAGVIAETQYFGPGTRLLVL.